This TCR beta chain was found in a study of OX40 agonist ivuxolimab in advanced cancers. About the study: As their treatment, patients were administered ivuxolimab, an agonistic anti-OX40 (CD134) antibody. Patients were roughly 83% male with ages roughly 20 to 80, mean approximately 55.

TCRdb's table, derived via immunoSEQ multiplex PCR, lists solely in-frame clones and lacks some. Of about 67,000 clones in the sample, 80% to 95% were seen once. On this clone itself: The antigen is not known.

The CDR3 covers 15 residues. Deletions cut 5 bases from V and 0 bases from J, with 11 bases between. Germline V gene sequence: CDR1 LNHDA, CDR2 SQIVND (reference sequence). Study-level points and caveats: Fewer expanded clones were found on average in CD4+ than in CD8+ T cells.

Autoimmune disease history or systemic immunosuppression disqualified patients. The sequences come from CD4+ or CD8+ T cells sorted from blood, collected in a trial of the OX40 agonist ivuxolimab. The rearrangement links TRBV19 to TRBJ2-1; unclear D gene. The sequence came from an adult with an advanced solid tumor such as melanoma, head and neck, liver or kidney cancer. CDR3 amino acids: CASSLRASSYNEQFF. The CDR3 coding sequence is TGTGCCAGTAGTCTTAGAGCAAGCTCCTACAATGAGCAGTTCTTC. The whole variable domain, remainder taken from reference TRBV19 and TRBJ2-1, is DGGITQSPKYLFRKEGQNVTLSCEQNLNHDAMYWYRQDPGQGLRLIYYSQIVNDFQKGDIAEGYSVSREKKESFPLTVTSAQKNPTAFYLCASSLRASSYNEQFFGPGTRLTVL.